Sequencing of this T cell receptor beta chain was carried out in a study of shared clonotypes between healthy human individuals. Subsets obtained from CD4+ cells comprised CD45RA+ naive and CD45RA-negative memory cells. When replicate PCRs were run on sorted subsets, they used around 200 ng DNA, about 30,000 T cell genomes. In the original workflow: Junction-only immunoSEQ data arrived without quality scores, meaning filtering differed. Using immunoSEQ multiplex PCR, the repertoire was profiled, and TCRdb retains in-frame clones only, with some absent. V, J and clone size derive from that table, while D and trimming were established from the DNA sequence. The sample consists of 900,000 to 1,200,000 clones, 70% to 80% of them appearing once. The CDR3 contains 16 residues. Germline V gene data show CDR1 as SEHNR and CDR2 as FQNEAQ (reference sequence). V was pared by 6 bases and J by 4 bases, with 22 bases between.

The chain is built from TRBV7-9 and TRBJ2-7; D tentatively fits TRBD1 or TRBD2 (5 bases each). The source of this sequence is a man aged 18 to 29 in good health. Some clones in this sample may be carry-over from other donors' samples. Sequenced: memory CD4+ T cells from PBMCs. The subset denotes: CD45RA-negative fraction. The CDR3 sequence: CASSRHRDGQQYEQYF. CDR3 DNA: TGTGCCAGCAGTCGGCACCGGGACGGACAACAGTACGAGCAGTACTTC.